The clone carrying this TCR beta chain was counted a few times. Its target is unknown. Germline values: CDR1 GTSNPN, CDR2 SVGIG (reference sequence). V lost 3 bases, J lost 4 bases, and 12 bases lay in between. This CDR3 is 13 amino acids long. This record comes from a study of cytomegalovirus exposure and HLA in healthy donors. As for the study in general: The Caucasian-associated ancestry cluster contained approximately 81% of the approximately 400 genotyped donors. Whole-study results and caveats: Analysis was carried out at a later point, and it linked a missense DCLRE1C variant to TCR beta V- and J-gene trimming. Among TCR beta chains, those listed as cytomegalovirus-associated numbered more than 150.

The PCR made use of 60 Vbeta and 13 Jbeta primers. The assay was immunoSEQ multiplex PCR, and TCRdb's table has in-frame clones only and misses some. The sample comprises about 130,000 clones, roughly four fifths of which are singletons, and about 10% rests with the top ten. The chain uses TRBV30 and TRBJ1-2, with D tentatively TRBD1 (6 bases). The sample consisted of PBMCs. This clonotype was obtained from a male donor in good health and CMV-seropositive. CDR3 sequence (DNA): TGTGCCTGGAGAGGGGGTGGGGGCTATGGCTACACCTTC. It translates to CAWRGGGGYGYTF.